Following are 29 T cell receptor beta chains from one sample sequenced in a study of blood T cell repertoires in COVID-19. Clones were read by immunoSEQ multiplex PCR, and TCRdb kept only the in-frame ones, dropping some. The sample holds about 250,000 clones, 65% to 90% seen once. The specimen was peripheral blood. These receptors were obtained from a man in his fifties with active or convalescent COVID-19.

This clone occurred a few times. V gene TRBV6-6 combines with J gene TRBJ1-4, with D possibly TRBD1 on 6 matching bases. This CDR3 is 13 amino acids long. Germline lookup yields CDR1 MNHNY and CDR2 SVGAGI (reference sequence). Trimming left V 8 bases short and J 8 bases short, with 15 bases between. CDR3 coding DNA: TGTGCCAGCCTTTCGAGCAGGGGAGAAAAACTGTTTTTT. The encoded protein is CASLSSRGEKLFF.

The chain joins TRBV3-1 (or the pseudogene TRBV3-2) to TRBJ2-7; TRBD1 agrees at 10 bases. Per germline, CDR1 LGHDT and CDR2 YNNKEL (reference sequence). V was pared by 1 base and J by 4 bases, with 10 bases of the junction left unmatched. CDR3 size: 17 residues. The CDR3, as DNA: TGTGCCAGCAGCCAAGGTCCCGGGACAGGGGCGTCTTACGAGCAGTACTTC. It is translated as CASSQGPGTGASYEQYF.

The rearrangement joins TRBV10-3 to TRBJ1-4, with 7 bases identical to TRBD1. The length of the CDR3 is 14 residues. Germline V gene lookup returns CDR1 ENHRY and CDR2 SYGVKD. The V segment lost 5 bases and the J segment 4 bases; nucleotides outside the gene matches: 4. The CDR3 nucleotides are TGTGCCATCAGTATGACAGGGAGTAATGAAAAACTGTTTTTT. Encoded protein: CAISMTGSNEKLFF.

A word on this clone: This sample also contains other DNA sequences that code for the same CDR3. The genes are TRBV2 and TRBJ1-3; D is undetermined. V lost 9 bases and J lost 0, with 9 bases in between. Germline V lookup: CDR1 SNHLY, CDR2 FYNNEI. This CDR3 has 13 amino acids. This chain's CDR3 is CASSLSSGNTIYF. The CDR3 DNA is TGTGCCAGTTCACTAAGCTCTGGAAACACCATATATTTT. Supplemented by reference TRBV2 and TRBJ1-3, the full variable domain reads EPEVTQTPSHQVTQMGQEVILRCVPISNHLYFYWYRQILGQKVEFLVSFYNNEISEKSEIFDDQFSVERPDGSNFTLKIRSTKLEDSAMYFCASSLSSGNTIYFGEGSWLTVV.

This rearrangement joins TRBV5-1 to TRBJ1-2; no definite D call. Trimming shortened V by 7 bases and J by 2 bases, and 9 bases separated the two germline ends. This CDR3 is 12 amino acids long. CDR1 and CDR2 from the germline V gene are SGHRS and YFSETQ. The CDR3 sequence is CASGPGNYGYTF. The CDR3 coding sequence is TGCGCCAGCGGTCCGGGGAACTATGGCTACACCTTC.

This chain joins TRBV7-2 and TRBJ2-3; no firm D call. Deletions cut 0 bases from V and 2 bases from J, with 3 bases between. The CDR3 contains 13 residues. Looked up from germline, CDR1 is SGHTA and CDR2 is FQGNSA. The CDR3 loop is CASSLAFTDTQYF. The CDR3, as DNA: TGTGCCAGCAGCTTAGCCTTCACAGATACGCAGTATTTT.

In this sample, this clone turned up a few times. The V call is TRBV7-9, the J call TRBJ2-7; possible D gene TRBD2, 5 bases. V lost 7 bases to trimming and J lost 1 base, with 20 bases between them. The CDR3 covers 16 residues. In germline, CDR1 is SEHNR, CDR2 FQNEAQ (reference sequence). CDR3 nucleotide sequence: TGTGCCAGCACCAACCCTCAAGAGCGGAATTCCTACGAGCAGTACTTC. Translating it yields CASTNPQERNSYEQYF.

This clone was seen more than once but under ten times. J is TRBJ2-7 and V is TRBV3-1 (or the pseudogene TRBV3-2); weak D call: TRBD2 (6 bases). Per the germline V gene, CDR1 is LGHDT and CDR2 is YNNKEL (reference sequence). The germline V and J ends were trimmed by 6 bases and 3 bases, with 15 bases remaining between them. This CDR3 has 14 residues. The CDR3 reads CASRPFDGSYEQYF. The CDR3 bases are TGTGCCAGCAGACCGTTTGACGGGAGCTACGAGCAGTACTTC.

This chain links TRBV7-3 with TRBJ2-1; 11 positions agree with TRBD2. CDR3 length equals 16 residues. The ends lost 5 bases at V and 9 bases at J; junction bases unmatched: 12. Germline V lookup: CDR1 SGHTA, CDR2 FQGTGA. As DNA, the CDR3 is TGTGCCAGCAGCCCTACAACTAGCGGGAGCATCGGTGAGCAGTTCTTC. As protein: CASSPTTSGSIGEQFF. Drawing the rest from reference TRBV7-3 and TRBJ2-1, the complete variable domain is GAGVSQTPSNKVTEKGKYVELRCDPISGHTALYWYRQSLGQGPEFLIYFQGTGAADDSGLPNDRFFAVRPEGSVSTLKIQRTERGDSAVYLCASSPTTSGSIGEQFFGPGTRLTVL.

The gene calls are TRBV3-1 (or the pseudogene TRBV3-2) and TRBJ2-2; 13 bases are a match to TRBD2. Germline CDR1 and CDR2: LGHDT and YNNKEL (reference sequence). The CDR3 is 16 residues long. The ends lost 4 bases at V and 6 bases at J; junction bases unmatched: 5. For the CDR3, the DNA is TGTGCCAGCAGCCGCGGACTAGCGGGAGAGGCCGGGGAGCTGTTTTTT. Translating gives CASSRGLAGEAGELFF.

This chain joins TRBV7-8 and TRBJ1-1; no clear D gene. Germline-derived CDR1 and CDR2 are SGHVS and FQNEAQ. V was pared by 7 bases and J by 4 bases, with 22 bases between. The CDR3 is 16 residues long. The chain's CDR3 is CASTKYEGRGVTEAFF. CDR3 nucleotide sequence: TGTGCCAGCACTAAGTATGAAGGGCGCGGGGTCACTGAAGCTTTCTTT.

V gene TRBV11-2 combines with J gene TRBJ2-7; D perhaps matches TRBD1 (6 bases). Germline loops: CDR1 SGHAT, CDR2 FQNNGV. This CDR3 region has 16 residues. Trimming removed 5 bases at V and 0 bases at J, with 17 bases between. Here the CDR3 reads CASSPTGQSLSYEQYF. The CDR3 bases are TGTGCCAGCAGCCCTACTGGACAGTCCCTCTCCTACGAGCAGTACTTC.

This chain connects TRBV4-1 to TRBJ2-3; possibly TRBD2 for D (6 bases). Trimming left V 1 base short and J 5 bases short, with 16 bases between. This CDR3 region has 16 residues. Looked up from germline, CDR1 is MGHRA and CDR2 is YSYEKL. CDR3 nucleotides: TGCGCCAGCAGCCAAGTTGGGGGGAGACAACAAGATACGCAGTATTTT. Amino acid sequence: CASSQVGGRQQDTQYF.

The rearrangement joins TRBV7-2 to TRBJ1-4, with TRBD1 matching 8 bases. The CDR3 is made up of 15 amino acids. CDR1 is SGHTA and CDR2 is FQGNSA in the germline V gene. V was clipped by 1 base and J by 7 bases; unmatched bases: 5. Here the CDR3 DNA reads TGTGCCAGCAGCTTAGTAGGGGACAGGTCTGAAAAACTGTTTTTT. This encodes CASSLVGDRSEKLFF.

The rearrangement uses TRBV7-2 and TRBJ1-1, with D unresolved. The CDR3 consists of 14 residues. The V end lost 5 bases, the J end lost 3 bases, and 13 bases lay between the germline ends. Germline CDR1 reads SGHTA; CDR2 reads FQGNSA. CDR3 sequence (DNA): TGTGCCAGCAGCGTCCTAGGCGCGTACACTGAAGCTTTCTTT. It is translated as CASSVLGAYTEAFF.

V gene TRBV19 combines with J gene TRBJ1-5; D is possibly TRBD1 (6 bases). This CDR3 spans 15 amino acids. CDR1 and CDR2 from the germline V gene are LNHDA and SQIVND (reference sequence). V lost 5 bases to trimming and J lost 8 bases, with 19 bases between them. CDR3 coding DNA: TGTGCCAGTAGTGAGTCAGGGCAAAAGGGGGAGCCCCAGCATTTT. It codes for CASSESGQKGEPQHF. Combining the CDR3 with reference TRBV19 and TRBJ1-5 gives the whole variable domain DGGITQSPKYLFRKEGQNVTLSCEQNLNHDAMYWYRQDPGQGLRLIYYSQIVNDFQKGDIAEGYSVSREKKESFPLTVTSAQKNPTAFYLCASSESGQKGEPQHFGDGTRLSIL.

This chain connects TRBV10-3 to TRBJ1-5; 7 bases map to TRBD1. Germline trimming cut 0 bases from V and 4 bases from J; bases unmatched to any gene: 12. Per the germline V gene, CDR1 is ENHRY and CDR2 is SYGVKD. CDR3 length: 18 amino acids. The CDR3 region is CAISESLPWTGPNQPQHF. CDR3 sequence (DNA): TGTGCCATCAGTGAGTCGCTTCCATGGACAGGTCCAAATCAGCCCCAGCATTTT.

V is TRBV6-6 and J is TRBJ2-5; D call uncertain. From germline, CDR1 is MNHNY and CDR2 SVGAGI (reference sequence). The CDR3 totals 11 residues. Trimming stripped 6 bases from V and 1 base from J, with 3 bases between. The CDR3 bases are TGTGCCAGCAGCCTCCAAGAGACCCAGTACTTC. Amino acid sequence: CASSLQETQYF.

The CDR3 spells CASSQGGQGEGKWFF. CDR3 sequence (DNA): TGCGCCAGCAGCCAAGGGGGACAGGGTGAAGGTAAATGGTTCTTC. The V gene is TRBV4-1, the J gene TRBJ2-1, with 9 bases fitting TRBD1. Trimming took 1 base from V and 15 from J; bases not matched to a gene: 13. The germline CDR1 and CDR2 sequences are MGHRA and YSYEKL. The CDR3 is made up of 15 amino acids.

This clone was picked up a small number of times. CDR3 coding DNA: TGTGCAGGGGGCTATTCCTACGAGCAGTACTTC. As protein: CAGGYSYEQYF. The chain couples TRBV30 to TRBJ2-7; TRBD1 matches 7 bases. Germline V gene sequence: CDR1 GTSNPN, CDR2 SVGIG (reference sequence). The CDR3 runs 11 residues.

For this clone: The missing conserved phenylalanine or tryptophan at the end of this CDR3 makes a read error likely. The DNA is left out, because the CDR3 cannot be placed on it with certainty; the CDR3 is given as TCRdb lists it. This chain joins TRBV2 and TRBJ2-3; TRBD2, as called in the table, went unchecked against the DNA. Germline V gene data show CDR1 as SNHLY and CDR2 as FYNNEI. Ends included, the CDR3 has 10 residues. This chain's CDR3 is CASRGRVQIS.

This clone was seen a few times. This chain uses TRBV6-1 with TRBJ1-5, with D hard to call. The germline V and J ends were trimmed by 3 bases and 0 bases, with 9 bases remaining between them. Germline CDR1 is MNHNS and CDR2 is SASEGT. This CDR3 is 15 amino acids long. CDR3 sequence: CASSDILRSNQPQHF. CDR3 DNA sequence: TGTGCCAGCAGTGATATCCTGCGTAGCAATCAGCCCCAGCATTTT.

The chain couples TRBV7-6 to TRBJ1-4, with TRBD1 identical over 10 bases. CDR3 length: 15 residues. Germline lookup yields CDR1 SGHVS and CDR2 FNYEAQ. With V trimmed by 4 bases and J by 7 bases, 6 bases remained unmatched. CDR3 in amino acids: CASSSGTGVSEKLFF. The CDR3 nucleotides read TGTGCCAGCAGCTCCGGGACAGGGGTTAGTGAAAAACTGTTTTTT.

This clone has just a few counts. The chain joins TRBV19 to TRBJ1-6; 7 bases are a match to TRBD1. This CDR3 is 14 amino acids long. From germline, CDR1 is LNHDA and CDR2 SQIVND (reference sequence). Trimming at V came to 6 bases and at J to 8 bases, leaving 7 bases not matched to a gene. This CDR3 is CASSPRTGYSPLHF. The CDR3 DNA follows: TGTGCCAGTAGCCCGAGGACAGGTTATTCACCCCTCCACTTT.

The chain uses TRBV4-3 and TRBJ2-1; a possible D gene is TRBD1 (5 bases). Germline CDR1 is LGHNA and CDR2 is YSLEER. There are 17 residues in the CDR3. Between the trimmed V and J ends, which lost 4 bases and 0 bases, there was a span of 16 bases. CDR3 in amino acids: CASSRKLTESSYNEQFF. CDR3 DNA: TGCGCCAGCAGCCGCAAGTTGACAGAGAGCTCCTACAATGAGCAGTTCTTC.

The chain joins TRBV2 to TRBJ1-5; D is perhaps TRBD1 (5 bases). The CDR3 length is 15 residues. Deletions cut 3 bases from V and 3 bases from J, with 12 bases between. CDR1 is SNHLY, CDR2 FYNNEI, per germline. The CDR3 sequence: CASSESGAHNQPQHF. In DNA form, the CDR3 reads TGTGCCAGCAGTGAGAGCGGGGCCCACAATCAGCCCCAGCATTTT. The variable domain in full, completed from reference TRBV2 and TRBJ1-5, reads EPEVTQTPSHQVTQMGQEVILRCVPISNHLYFYWYRQILGQKVEFLVSFYNNEISEKSEIFDDQFSVERPDGSNFTLKIRSTKLEDSAMYFCASSESGAHNQPQHFGDGTRLSIL.

The V gene is TRBV2, the J gene TRBJ2-1; 9 bases are a match to TRBD2. Trimming removed 0 bases from V and 13 bases from J; junction bases left unmatched: 7. Per the germline V gene, CDR1 is SNHLY and CDR2 is FYNNEI. This CDR3 is built from 14 residues. In DNA, the CDR3 is TGTGCCAGCAGTGAAGCGCATGCGGGAGGGCCCCAGTTCTTC. This codes for CASSEAHAGGPQFF. Drawing the rest from reference TRBV2 and TRBJ2-1, the complete variable domain is EPEVTQTPSHQVTQMGQEVILRCVPISNHLYFYWYRQILGQKVEFLVSFYNNEISEKSEIFDDQFSVERPDGSNFTLKIRSTKLEDSAMYFCASSEAHAGGPQFFGPGTRLTVL.

This clone was seen only a few times. The chain combines TRBV19 with TRBJ1-6, with D maybe TRBD1 (5 bases). The CDR3 is 15 residues long. CDR1 LNHDA and CDR2 SQIVND come from the germline V gene (reference sequence). V was pared by 5 bases and J by 6 bases, with 14 bases between. The CDR3 nucleotides are TGTGCCAGTAGTCTATCGGGACTGACTAATTCACCCCTCCACTTT. Residues: CASSLSGLTNSPLHF.

The chain links TRBV19 to TRBJ2-1; TRBD2 aligns across 8 bases. The CDR3 covers 13 residues. The germline CDR1 and CDR2 sequences are LNHDA and SQIVND (reference sequence). Germline trimming cut 4 bases from V and 10 bases from J; bases unmatched to any gene: 6. The CDR3 here is CASSSTGGWEQFF. CDR3 coding DNA: TGTGCCAGTAGTAGCACGGGGGGGTGGGAGCAGTTCTTC.